The 28 T cell receptor beta chains below come from one sample, sequenced in a study of read filtering for tumor transcriptome and immune sequencing (dated by TCRdb to the early 2020s). Sequencing instrument: Illumina HiSeq 4000. The Immunoverse kit was used to build TCR libraries from around 420 ng RNA, with molecular barcoded adaptors covering alpha/delta and beta/gamma chains. The raw public data were reprocessed by TCRdb itself: fastp quality trimming at Q25, MiXCR clonotype calling, in-frame beta chains only. CDR3 protein sequences are deduplicated, and each keeps its most common genes and DNA. This sample comprises tens of thousands of distinct CDR3 sequences, 20% to 25% of them detected only once. The ten biggest clones cover 17% of the sample. Sequencing was performed on a population of CD138-negative cells sorted from bone marrow. The intended sense of this specimen's cell subset or site label: bone marrow mononuclear cells depleted of CD138+ plasma/myeloma cells by negative magnetic selection. The receptor set was obtained from a donor at least 40 years old with multiple myeloma.

This clonotype ranks as medium-sized (0.01 to 0.1%). The V gene is TRBV28, the J gene TRBJ1-1, with D perhaps TRBD1 (5 bases). CDR1 and CDR2 from the germline V gene are MDHEN and SYDVKM. With 3 bases removed from V and 10 bases from J, the gap between germline ends came to 12 bases. The CDR3 is made up of 12 amino acids. CDR3 DNA sequence: TGTGCCAGCAGTTTCCGGGGCGGAGGAGCTTTCTTT. It translates to CASSFRGGGAFF.

The table lists this clonotype with many counts. The chain combines TRBV28 with TRBJ2-7; D is unresolved. The germline V and J ends were trimmed by 8 bases and 3 bases, with 5 bases remaining between them. Germline V gene sequence: CDR1 MDHEN, CDR2 SYDVKM. CDR3 length equals 10 residues. The CDR3 protein is CASRFYEQYF. As DNA, the CDR3 is TGTGCCAGCCGCTTCTACGAGCAGTACTTC.

Many counts were recorded for this clonotype. This chain uses TRBV7-9 with TRBJ2-7, with 9 bases fitting TRBD1. The CDR3 is made up of 12 amino acids. V shed 5 bases and J 13 bases; nucleotides not matched to a gene: 9. CDR1 and CDR2 from the germline V gene are SEHNR and FQNEAQ (reference sequence). The CDR3 sequence: CASSPGQGSIYF. The CDR3 DNA follows: TGTGCCAGCAGCCCAGGACAGGGGTCAATATACTTC.

This clonotype was seen repeatedly, ten times or more. The J gene is TRBJ2-4, the V gene TRBV30; 10 bases agree with TRBD2. V lost 0 bases, J lost 2 bases, and 4 bases stayed unmatched. Germline V gene sequence: CDR1 GTSNPN, CDR2 SVGIG (reference sequence). The CDR3 contains 16 residues. DNA of the CDR3: TGTGCCTGGAGTGTACAGCGGGAGGGTACCAAAAACATTCAGTACTTC. It is translated as CAWSVQREGTKNIQYF.

This clonotype was seen ten or more times. The J gene is TRBJ2-2, the V gene TRBV7-9; TRBD2 is a possible D gene (5 bases). This CDR3 contains 13 residues. V was pared by 7 bases and J by 7 bases, with 13 bases between. The germline CDR1 and CDR2 sequences are SEHNR and FQNEAQ (reference sequence). This CDR3 is CASKSEGHGELFF. CDR3 bases: TGTGCCAGCAAGAGCGAGGGTCACGGGGAGCTGTTTTTT.

This clonotype was recorded at least ten times. This sequence joins TRBV28 and TRBJ1-1; D is unresolved. The germline V gene encodes CDR1 MDHEN and CDR2 SYDVKM. Trimming left V 1 base short and J 11 bases short, with 14 bases between. The CDR3 is 13 residues long. The CDR3 spells CASSLLGGLGAFF. CDR3 sequence (DNA): TGTGCCAGCAGTTTATTAGGAGGCCTGGGGGCTTTCTTT.

By its share, this clonotype is medium-sized (0.01 to 0.1%). The rearrangement links TRBV11-2 to TRBJ2-7; D tentatively fits TRBD1 or TRBD2 (6 bases each). With 3 bases removed from V and 5 bases from J, the gap between germline ends came to 17 bases. CDR3 length: 15 residues. The germline CDR1 and CDR2 sequences are SGHAT and FQNNGV. CDR3 region: CASSFWGAERDEQYF. In DNA form, the CDR3 reads TGTGCCAGCAGCTTCTGGGGGGCCGAAAGGGACGAGCAGTACTTC.

This clonotype has a handful of counts. The genes are TRBV6-5 and TRBJ1-1, with D possibly matching TRBD1 (6 bases). The CDR3 has 14 residues. The ends were cut back, 4 bases at V and 1 base at J, with 10 bases in the middle. The germline V gene has CDR1 MNHEY and CDR2 SVGAGI. The CDR3 bases are TGTGCCAGCAGTTCGACAGGCCGGAACACTGAAGCTTTCTTT. This translates into CASSSTGRNTEAFF.

Concerning this clonotype: The CDR3 does not close with the conserved phenylalanine or tryptophan, likely indicating a read error. The V and J genes are TRBV3-1 and TRBJ2-1; TRBD2 agrees at 10 bases. Per the germline V gene, CDR1 is LGHDT and CDR2 is YNNKEL (reference sequence). CDR3 size: 12 residues. After removal of 5 bases from V and 12 bases from J, the junction contained 4 bases not matched to a gene. Here the CDR3 DNA reads TGTGCCAGCAGCACTAGCGGGATTTGGCAGTTCCTC. It codes for CASSTSGIWQFL.

This clonotype was counted a few times. V usage is TRBV19 and J usage is TRBJ2-1, with TRBD2 identical over 10 bases. CDR1 and CDR2 from the germline V gene are LNHDA and SQIVND (reference sequence). Losses at the gene ends were 0 bases for V and 4 bases for J; bases not matched to a gene: 3. This CDR3 has 16 residues. CDR3 sequence reads: CASSIEISGRYNEQFF. CDR3 nucleotides: TGTGCCAGTAGTATAGAAATTAGCGGGAGGTACAATGAGCAGTTCTTC. Using reference TRBV19 and TRBJ2-1 for the parts outside the CDR3, the full variable domain is DGGITQSPKYLFRKEGQNVTLSCEQNLNHDAMYWYRQDPGQGLRLIYYSQIVNDFQKGDIAEGYSVSREKKESFPLTVTSAQKNPTAFYLCASSIEISGRYNEQFFGPGTRLTVL.

With respect to this clonotype: This sequence is one base from a far larger clone and is likely a read error. The J gene is TRBJ2-4, the V gene TRBV10-1, with 8 bases matching TRBD2. TRBJ2-3 matches the DNA end more closely, so the J call is doubtful. There are 15 residues in the CDR3. CDR1 is WNHNN, CDR2 SYGVQD, per germline (reference sequence). The CDR3 nucleotides are TGCGCCAGCAGTGACTTAGCGGGAATGTCTAGTACGCAGTATTTT. Its translation: CASSDLAGMSSTQYF.

This clonotype was counted a few times. V is TRBV24-1 and J is TRBJ2-1; TRBD2 matches 9 bases. Germline V CDR1 and CDR2: KGHDR, SFDVKD. Trimming took 4 bases from V and 7 from J; bases not matched to a gene: 10. This CDR3 has 16 residues. The CDR3 loop reads CATSDPTSGRGNEQFF. The DNA for the CDR3 is TGTGCCACCAGTGACCCGACTAGCGGTAGGGGGAATGAGCAGTTCTTC.

The table lists this clonotype with many counts. The genes are TRBV3-1 and TRBJ2-7; D call uncertain. The CDR3 loop spans 12 amino acids. Germline assignment: CDR1 LGHDT and CDR2 YNNKEL (reference sequence). V lost 0 bases and J 4 bases, leaving 4 bases between the germline ends. For the CDR3, the DNA is TGTGCCAGCAGCCAAGATCGGTACGAGCAGTACTTC. The encoded protein is CASSQDRYEQYF.

This clonotype was found many times. The chain combines TRBV20-1 with TRBJ2-7; TRBD2 might be the D (7 bases). The germline CDR1 and CDR2 sequences are DFQATT and SNEGSKA (reference sequence). V was pared by 5 bases and J by 2 bases, with 22 bases between. The CDR3 loop spans 16 amino acids. The CDR3 here is CSAPGGGGTDPYEQYF. The CDR3 nucleotides read TGCAGTGCTCCTGGGGGGGGCGGGACTGATCCCTACGAGCAGTACTTC.

This clonotype occurred many times. The chain recombines TRBV6-1 with TRBJ2-7, with D tentatively TRBD2 (5 bases). The germline V and J ends were trimmed by 6 bases and 0 bases, with 9 bases remaining between them. The CDR3 has 13 residues. CDR1 MNHNS and CDR2 SASEGT come from the germline V gene. CDR3 sequence reads: CASRDWISYEQYF. The CDR3 region has the DNA TGTGCCAGCAGGGACTGGATCTCCTACGAGCAGTACTTC.

This clonotype has at least ten counts. The rearrangement links TRBV2 to TRBJ2-1; D possibly corresponds to TRBD1 (6 bases). CDR1 is SNHLY, CDR2 FYNNEI, per germline. CDR3 size: 15 residues. The V end was cut by 4 bases, the J end by 2 bases, with 12 bases between. CDR3 sequence: CASSVQGMAYNEQFF. The CDR3, as DNA: TGTGCCAGCAGTGTCCAGGGGATGGCCTACAATGAGCAGTTCTTC.

Comments on this clonotype: A far larger clone is one base from this, pointing to a likely read error. V and J are TRBV12-3 or TRBV12-4 and TRBJ2-1, with 7 bases identical to TRBD2. The length of the CDR3 is 13 residues. CDR3 nucleotides: TGTGCCAGCAGTTTACTAGCGGCCAATGGGCAGTTCTTC. Amino acid sequence: CASSLLAANGQFF.

This clonotype appeared many times. This chain uses TRBV20-1 with TRBJ1-4; 12 nucleotides match TRBD1. CDR3 length equals 16 residues. J lost 3 bases, V lost 3 bases, and 5 bases had no gene match. Per the germline V gene, CDR1 is DFQATT and CDR2 is SNEGSKA (reference sequence). In nucleotides, the CDR3 is TGCAGTGCTAGTGGGACAGGGGGCCATTCTAATGAAAAACTGTTTTTT. Translating it yields CSASGTGGHSNEKLFF.

The V and J genes are TRBV29-1 and TRBJ2-3; D perhaps matches TRBD2 (6 bases). Germline V gene data show CDR1 as SQVTM and CDR2 as ANQGSEA. The CDR3 is 17 amino acids. Trimming stripped 4 bases from V and 6 bases from J, with 26 bases between. CDR3 protein: CSVGPAGGMVWVDTQYF. CDR3 nucleotides: TGCAGCGTTGGGCCAGCGGGTGGAATGGTTTGGGTGGATACGCAGTATTTT.

This clonotype was seen at least ten times. Possible read error: a much larger clone is one base away. The rearrangement links TRBV18 to TRBJ2-1; TRBD2 matches at 12 bases. This CDR3 comprises 16 residues. Trimming at V came to 4 bases and at J to 10 bases, leaving 11 bases not matched to a gene. Germline V CDR1 and CDR2: KGHSH, LQKENI. In DNA, the CDR3 is TGTGCCAGCTCACTCCGGACTAGCGGGGATGCGGAGGAGCAGTTCTTC. It specifies CASSLRTSGDAEEQFF.

This clonotype was recorded at least ten times. V gene TRBV28 combines with J gene TRBJ2-1; D is unresolved. Germline V CDR1 and CDR2: MDHEN, SYDVKM. The CDR3 loop spans 13 amino acids. The germline V and J ends were trimmed by 4 bases and 3 bases, with 7 bases remaining between them. The CDR3 DNA is TGTGCCAGCAGTTGGGGAATCTACAATGAGCAGTTCTTC. Protein product: CASSWGIYNEQFF.

In its sample, this clonotype was seen many times. The rearrangement uses TRBV7-9 and TRBJ2-1; D uncertain. CDR3 size: 13 residues. V was pared by 4 bases and J by 5 bases, with 9 bases between. Germline CDR1 reads SEHNR; CDR2 reads FQNEAQ (reference sequence). CDR3 DNA sequence: TGTGCCAGCAGCTCCTACTGGGACAATGAGCAGTTCTTC. Protein product: CASSSYWDNEQFF.

This clonotype showed up many times. The V gene is TRBV29-1, the J gene TRBJ2-7; a possible D gene is TRBD2 (6 bases). V lost 4 bases and J lost 0, with 13 bases in between. In germline, CDR1 is SQVTM, CDR2 ANQGSEA. The CDR3 spans 14 residues. This CDR3 reads CSVVGSGSSYEQYF. The CDR3 region has the DNA TGCAGCGTTGTCGGTAGCGGAAGCTCCTACGAGCAGTACTTC.

This clonotype was seen many times. V usage is TRBV20-1 and J usage is TRBJ2-1; 9 bases match TRBD2. Germline V gene sequence: CDR1 DFQATT, CDR2 SNEGSKA (reference sequence). This CDR3 has 16 amino acids. The trim removed 0 bases at V and 0 bases at J, leaving 3 bases unmatched. CDR3 DNA sequence: TGCAGTGCTAGAGATGGCGGGAGGGGCTCCTACAATGAGCAGTTCTTC. Its translation: CSARDGGRGSYNEQFF.

The table lists this clonotype with a few counts. V usage is TRBV6-5 and J usage is TRBJ2-7, with 12 bases fitting TRBD2. CDR1 is MNHEY, CDR2 SVGAGI, per germline. This CDR3 is 18 amino acids long. With 4 bases clipped from V and 3 bases from J, the junction kept 13 bases outside the gene matches. In DNA form, the CDR3 reads TGTGCCAGCAGTTTGCCCCAACTGCTAGCGGGAGGGGGCTACGAGCAGTACTTC. It encodes CASSLPQLLAGGGYEQYF.

Ten or more counts support this clonotype. The V call is TRBV21-1, the J call TRBJ1-1; the table's D call of TRBD1 was not tested on the DNA. TRBV21-1 is shown as a pseudogene. There are 18 residues in the CDR3. CDR3 in DNA: TGTGCCAGCAGCTCCCTGGAGAGGCGATCGGATATGAACACTGAAGCTTTCTTT. Its translation: CASSSLERRSDMNTEAFF.

Ten or more counts support this clonotype. The J gene is TRBJ2-6, the V gene TRBV5-4; unclear D gene. CDR3 size: 13 residues. The germline CDR1 and CDR2 sequences are SGHNT and YYREEE (reference sequence). V was shortened by 4 bases and J by 0 bases, with 2 bases between the two germline ends. The CDR3 nucleotides read TGTGCCAGCAGCCGCTCTGGGGCCAACGTCCTGACTTTC. Its translation: CASSRSGANVLTF.

This clonotype showed up many times. CDR3 DNA sequence: TGCGCCAGCAGCTTGAAGGGCGGGAGCGGAGATACGCAGTATTTT. Translation: CASSLKGGSGDTQYF. This rearrangement joins TRBV5-1 to TRBJ2-3; 7 nucleotides agree with TRBD2. J was trimmed by 5 bases and V by 1 base; bases with no gene match: 7. Germline V lookup: CDR1 SGHRS, CDR2 YFSETQ. This CDR3 has 15 residues.